The 13 T cell receptor beta chains reported below all come from one sample, sequenced in a study of shared clonotypes between healthy human individuals. Sequenced by immunoSEQ multiplex PCR; TCRdb stores in-frame clones only, minus some. The data hold about 2.4 million clones, with around 94% observed a single time. The sample comprised naive CD4+ T cells sorted from blood. Regarding subset: CD45RA+ positively selected. All receptors come from a man between 18 and 29 years old in good health.

About this clone: The same CDR3 is also encoded by other DNA sequences in this sample. The rearrangement joins TRBV20-1 to TRBJ1-1; D is unresolved. The CDR3 sequence is 11 residues long. From germline, CDR1 is DFQATT and CDR2 SNEGSKA (reference sequence). The ends were cut back, 6 bases at V and 1 base at J, with 6 bases in the middle. CDR3: CSAGENTEAFF. The DNA for the CDR3 is TGCAGTGCCGGAGAGAACACTGAAGCTTTCTTT.

The chain recombines TRBV9 with TRBJ2-7, with D maybe TRBD1 (5 bases). The germline gives CDR1 SGDLS, CDR2 YYNGEE. There are 15 residues in the CDR3. Trimming removed 0 bases at V and 4 bases at J, with 14 bases between. The DNA for the CDR3 is TGTGCCAGCAGCGTAGGGCAGGGAATTGTGTACGAGCAGTACTTC. Translating gives CASSVGQGIVYEQYF.

The gene calls are TRBV2 and TRBJ2-5; D may correspond to TRBD1 or TRBD2 (5 bases each). Trimming pared 9 bases from V and 4 bases from J, leaving 12 bases between. Germline lookup yields CDR1 SNHLY and CDR2 FYNNEI. There are 12 residues in the CDR3. CDR3 residues: CASSWGSETQYF. The CDR3 DNA is TGTGCCAGTTCCTGGGGGTCAGAGACCCAGTACTTC. Based on the CDR3 plus reference TRBV2 and TRBJ2-5, the full variable domain is EPEVTQTPSHQVTQMGQEVILRCVPISNHLYFYWYRQILGQKVEFLVSFYNNEISEKSEIFDDQFSVERPDGSNFTLKIRSTKLEDSAMYFCASSWGSETQYFGPGTRLLVL.

The chain uses TRBV29-1 and TRBJ2-1; 7 bases fit TRBD2. The V and J ends lost 7 bases and 3 bases, in that order; junction bases with no gene match: 9. The CDR3 consists of 14 residues. Germline V gene sequence: CDR1 SQVTM, CDR2 ANQGSEA. CDR3 sequence (DNA): TGCAGCGGGGAGGGACGGGGAGTCTACAATGAGCAGTTCTTC. It encodes CSGEGRGVYNEQFF.

CDR3 in amino acids: CASSLGDPGLRETQYF. The CDR3 coding sequence is TGTGCCAGCAGCTTAGGCGACCCTGGGCTACGAGAGACCCAGTACTTC. This chain joins TRBV7-9 and TRBJ2-5; no reliable D call. The CDR3 spans 16 residues. V gave up 1 base and J gave up 4 bases, with 16 bases separating them. CDR1 and CDR2 from the germline V gene are SEHNR and FQNEAQ (reference sequence).

This clone showed up just once. The chain employs TRBV7-8 and TRBJ1-1; D remains ambiguous. This CDR3 is built from 15 residues. The germline V and J ends were trimmed by 1 base and 0 bases, with 9 bases remaining between them. Germline V gene sequence: CDR1 SGHVS, CDR2 FQNEAQ. The CDR3, as DNA: TGTGCCAGCAGCTTAGGTATGAAGCTGAACACTGAAGCTTTCTTT. Amino acid sequence: CASSLGMKLNTEAFF.

V is TRBV6-6 and J is TRBJ1-2, with a weak D call TRBD1 (6 bases). CDR1 MNHNY and CDR2 SVGAGI come from the germline V gene (reference sequence). V gave up 6 bases and J gave up 4 bases, with 18 bases separating them. This CDR3 has 15 residues. The CDR3 is CASSLGGARGYGYTF. DNA of the CDR3: TGTGCCAGCAGCCTGGGGGGGGCGCGCGGCTATGGCTACACCTTC.

This chain links TRBV10-1 with TRBJ2-2; 10 bases are shared with TRBD1. Trimming took 5 bases from V and 5 from J; bases not matched to a gene: 5. The CDR3 contains 15 residues. Germline V gene data show CDR1 as WNHNN and CDR2 as SYGVQD (reference sequence). In DNA form, the CDR3 reads TGCGCCAGCAGTTCCGGGACAGGGGTTACCGGGGAGCTGTTTTTT. Protein sequence: CASSSGTGVTGELFF.

The gene calls are TRBV6-1 and TRBJ2-7; 9 bases are a match to TRBD2. CDR3 size: 15 residues. The germline CDR1 and CDR2 sequences are MNHNS and SASEGT. V lost 3 bases, J lost 2 bases, and 5 bases stayed unmatched. The CDR3 is CASSEAGGPPYEQYF. CDR3 in DNA: TGTGCCAGCAGTGAGGCGGGAGGGCCCCCCTACGAGCAGTACTTC.

The chain has TRBV5-5 and TRBJ2-7, with D perhaps TRBD1 or TRBD2 (5 bases each). Germline CDR1 SGHKS, CDR2 YYEKEE (reference sequence). V was shortened by 0 bases and J by 4 bases, with 17 bases between the two germline ends. The CDR3 runs to 16 residues. CDR3 coding DNA: TGTGCCAGCAGCTTGGACACCGGGACGGTCCTTTACGAGCAGTACTTC. Translation gives CASSLDTGTVLYEQYF.

With regard to this clone: This same CDR3 is encoded by further DNA sequences in the sample. V gene TRBV5-4 combines with J gene TRBJ2-2; 7 bases fit TRBD1. V lost 2 bases to trimming and J lost 2 bases; unmatched junction nucleotides: 3. Germline loops: CDR1 SGHNT, CDR2 YYREEE (reference sequence). CDR3 length: 15 amino acids. DNA for the CDR3: TGTGCCAGCAGCTTACGGGACAGAAACACCGGGGAGCTGTTTTTT. Translated: CASSLRDRNTGELFF.

The chain combines TRBV28 with TRBJ2-7; perhaps TRBD1 as D (5 bases). Germline V gene data show CDR1 as MDHEN and CDR2 as SYDVKM. Trimming stripped 7 bases from V and 2 bases from J, with 21 bases between. The CDR3 loop spans 16 amino acids. The CDR3 region is CASNPLREVAPYEQYF. CDR3 bases: TGTGCCAGCAACCCCCTCAGGGAAGTCGCCCCCTACGAGCAGTACTTC.

The V and J genes are TRBV2 and TRBJ2-5, with a possible D match to TRBD2 (6 bases). Germline V gene lookup returns CDR1 SNHLY and CDR2 FYNNEI. The V and J ends lost 8 bases and 5 bases respectively, with 15 bases between them. This CDR3 comprises 13 residues. CDR3 DNA sequence: TGTGCCAGCGGTATGGAGGGGCGGGAGACCCAGTACTTC. This codes for CASGMEGRETQYF.